Following are 21 T cell receptor delta chains from one sample sequenced in a study of γδ T cells in repeated Plasmodium falciparum infection. TCRdb applied CATT to the multiplex PCR reads for clone calling. The sample contains tens of thousands of delta-chain clones, approximately 1% of which appear only once. Bulk repertoires came from Vgamma9/Vdelta2+ or Vdelta2-negative gammadelta T cells flow-sorted from PBMC. What was sequenced was gamma-delta T cells from blood. These receptors all stem from a pool of human donors (malaria-infected and uninfected, not separated).

This clone was seen a few times. TCRdb has a much larger clone's protein, which differs at residue 15 from the translation of this DNA, likely because of a read error; what is shown is the protein translated from the DNA. The chain links TRDV2 to TRDJ1, with TRDD3 matching 10 bases. The J segment lost 7 bases and the V segment lost 3 bases, leaving 22 bases of the junction unmatched. This CDR3 region has 19 residues. Looked up from germline, CDR1 is GEAIGNYY and CDR2 is EKD. Here the CDR3 reads CACDSVHAGGYAKESKLIF. As DNA, the CDR3 is TGTGCCTGTGACTCCGTGCATGCGGGGGGATACGCGAAAGAGAGTAAACTCATCTTT.

This clone was counted a few times. A far larger clone is one nucleotide away, so this likely arose from a read error. Other DNA sequences in this sample translate to the same CDR3. V is TRDV1 and J is TRDJ1; TRDD3 aligns across 7 bases. TCRdb gives no J gene; it was assigned here by matching the DNA to germline. V shed 8 bases, J shed 0 bases, and the junction held 18 bases outside the gene matches. The CDR3 covers 18 residues. The germline V gene encodes CDR1 TSWWSYY and CDR2 QGS. CDR3 nucleotide sequence: TGTGCTCTTACTTTAGCCATTACTGGGGACTCTTACACCGATAAACTCATCTTT. Protein product: CALTLAITGDSYTDKLIF.

This clone was seen more than once but under ten times. TCRdb pairs this DNA with a much larger clone's protein that differs at residue 7, likely a read error; the protein shown was translated from the DNA. The genes are TRDV1 and TRDJ1; 10 bases are a match to TRDD3. After removal of 3 bases from V and 1 base from J, the junction contained 17 bases not matched to a gene. This CDR3 has 20 residues. From germline, CDR1 is TSWWSYY and CDR2 QGS. The CDR3 sequence is CALGDEPLTGDTRSTDKLIF. Here the CDR3 DNA reads TGTGCTCTTGGGGATGAGCCACTTACGGGGGATACGCGTAGCACCGATAAACTCATCTTT.

As regards this clone: TCRdb's entry gives the protein of a much larger clone, which mismatches this DNA's translation at residue 6, likely from a read error; the protein reported here is translated from the DNA. This chain joins TRDV1 and TRDJ1; 9 nucleotides line up with TRDD3. TCRdb lists no J gene, so it was determined here by aligning the DNA to germline. The CDR3 spans 17 residues. Germline-derived CDR1 and CDR2 are TSWWSYY and QGS. V shed 3 bases, J shed 3 bases, and the junction held 11 bases outside the gene matches. The CDR3: CALGDHRWGIRADKLIF. Here the CDR3 DNA reads TGTGCTCTTGGGGACCACCGCTGGGGGATTAGGGCCGATAAACTCATCTTT.

This clone has a handful of counts. A far larger clone is a single base away, which makes a read error likely. This same CDR3 is encoded by further DNA sequences in the sample. The chain's CDR3 is CACDSLLGIYTDKLIF. CDR3 sequence (DNA): TGTGCCTGTGACTCTCTGCTGGGGATTTACACCGATAAACTCATCTTT. This chain uses TRDV2 with TRDJ1, with D maybe TRDD3 (6 bases). The J gene, absent from TCRdb, was called here by matching the DNA to germline. V gave up 3 bases and J gave up 0 bases, with 16 bases separating them. The CDR3 consists of 16 residues. CDR1 and CDR2 from the germline V gene are GEAIGNYY and EKD.

As regards this clone: TCRdb's listed protein matches a much larger clone and diverges from this DNA's translation at residue 5, likely through a read error; the protein shown comes from the DNA. CDR3 sequence (DNA): TGTGCTCTTGGGAAATTGGCCTTCCTACCGCCACGGCTGGGAATCACCGATAAACTCATCTTT. Protein: CALGKLAFLPPRLGITDKLIF. The chain is built from TRDV1 and TRDJ1, with 9 bases lining up with TRDD2. TCRdb lists no J gene, so it was determined here by aligning the DNA to germline. CDR3 length equals 21 residues. CDR1 TSWWSYY and CDR2 QGS come from the germline V gene. Trimming took 5 bases from V and 1 from J; bases not matched to a gene: 23.

Details on this clone: One base separates it from a far larger clone, so it is likely a read error. The sample has other DNA sequences that encode this CDR3 too. V gene assignment gives TRDV1, but the J gene was left uncalled; TRDD3 is the table's D call, not checked against the DNA. CDR3 length equals 14 residues. Germline V gene sequence: CDR1 TSWWSYY, CDR2 QGS. In nucleotides, the CDR3 is TGTGCTCTTGGGGAACGGCTACTGCTCCTTAAACTCATCTTC. Its translation: CALGERLLLLKLIF.

Concerning this clone itself: With only one base between it and a far larger clone, this is likely a read error. Other nucleotide sequences in the sample specify the same CDR3. For the V gene the call is TRDV1; the J gene has no call; the table calls TRDD3, which could not be checked here. Germline V gene data show CDR1 as TSWWSYY and CDR2 as QGS. This CDR3 is built from 20 residues. CDR3 nucleotides: TGTGCTCTTGGGGAACCCCAGTATACGCCCTCCTACTGGGGGATACAAAAACTCATTTTT. Amino acids: CALGEPQYTPSYWGIQKLIF.

On this clone: One base separates it from a far larger clone, so it is likely a read error. Other DNA variants within this sample encode the same CDR3. V is TRDV1 and J is TRDJ1; 12 bases agree with TRDD3. Trimming took 3 bases from V and 0 from J; bases not matched to a gene: 20. Germline values: CDR1 TSWWSYY, CDR2 QGS. The CDR3 extends over 22 amino acids. The CDR3 here is CALGEISTSYWGIPPYTDKLIF. The CDR3 DNA reads as TGTGCTCTTGGGGAGATTTCTACGTCCTACTGGGGGATACCACCGTACACCGATAAACTCATCTTT.

This clone was seen repeatedly, ten times or more. This sample includes further DNA sequences coding for the same CDR3. The rearrangement links TRDV2 to TRDJ1; 8 nucleotides agree with TRDD3. CDR3 length: 16 amino acids. Germline V gene sequence: CDR1 GEAIGNYY, CDR2 EKD. With V trimmed by 3 bases and J by 0 bases, 8 bases remained unmatched. The CDR3 here is CACDLRTGGYTDKLIF. The CDR3 nucleotides are TGTGCCTGTGACCTCCGTACTGGGGGGTACACCGATAAACTCATCTTT.

This clone was seen more than once but under ten times. A read error likely explains why the TCRdb protein, taken from a much larger clone, differs from this DNA's translation at residue 3; the protein shown is translated from the DNA. The chain joins TRDV3 to TRDJ1; 9 nucleotides line up with TRDD3. Here the J gene came from matching the DNA to germline, since TCRdb omits it. J gave up 2 bases and V 4 bases, and 20 bases lay outside the gene matches. Germline V gives CDR1 TVYSNPD, CDR2 GDNSRS (reference sequence). The CDR3 loop spans 18 amino acids. The CDR3 loop reads CASWPSRRGYAFTDKLIF. CDR3 bases: TGTGCCTCGTGGCCTTCACGCAGGGGATACGCATTTACCGATAAACTCATCTTT. Full variable domain (missing parts from reference TRDV3 and TRDJ1): CDKVTQSSPDQTVASGSEVVLLCTYDTVYSNPDLFWYRIRPDYSFQFVFYGDNSRSEGADFTQGRFSVKHILTQKAFHLVISPVRTEDSATYYCASWPSRRGYAFTDKLIFGKGTRVTVEP.

Turning to this clone: For this DNA, TCRdb reports the protein of a much larger clone, which diverges at residue 12, most likely from a read error; the protein presented here is translated directly from the DNA. The V gene is TRDV2, the J gene TRDJ1, with TRDD3 identical over 10 bases. There are 20 residues in the CDR3. The V segment lost 0 bases and the J segment 2 bases; nucleotides outside the gene matches: 17. Germline CDR1 reads GEAIGNYY; CDR2 reads EKD. CDR3 amino acids: CACDTLPTGDTCLETDKLIF. DNA of the CDR3: TGTGCCTGTGACACCCTTCCTACGGGGGATACGTGCCTTGAGACCGATAAACTCATCTTT.

In regard to this clone: A read error is the likely source, as a far larger clone sits one nucleotide away. The sample carries other DNA sequences with the same CDR3. J gene calling gave no result, while the V gene is TRDV2. In germline, CDR1 is GEAIGNYY, CDR2 EKD. The CDR3 has 14 residues. CDR3 protein: CACDTHPGSDKLIF. CDR3 bases: TGTGCCTGTGACACTCATCCAGGGTCCGATAAACTCATCTTC.

This clone was seen ten or more times. TCRdb attributes to this sequence the protein of a much larger clone, which differs from the DNA translation at residue 8; a read error is likely, and the protein displayed is translated from the DNA. This CDR3 is also generated by other DNA sequences in the sample. The chain has TRDV1 and TRDJ1, with 8 bases lining up with TRDD3. TCRdb supplies no J gene; here it was assigned by aligning the nucleotide sequence to germline. V shed 3 bases and J 5 bases; nucleotides not matched to a gene: 20. The V gene's germline CDR1 is TSWWSYY and CDR2 QGS. This CDR3 region has 19 residues. This chain's CDR3 is CALGDHLASRGITKDKLIF. As DNA, the CDR3 is TGTGCTCTTGGGGATCACTTAGCTAGCCGGGGGATAACCAAGGATAAACTCATCTTT.

This clone has at least ten counts. The protein TCRdb lists belongs to a much larger clone and differs from this DNA's translation at residue 11, which points to a read error; the protein shown is made from the DNA. CDR3 nucleotide sequence: TGTGCTCTTGGGGAACTAAGGGCGGCGTTACGGGGGACCACCGCCAGTTTGACAGCACAACTCTTCTTT. This codes for CALGELRAALRGTTASLTAQLFF. The J gene is TRDJ2, the V gene TRDV1; D possibly corresponds to TRDD3 (6 bases). V was trimmed by 0 bases and J by 1 base, leaving 30 bases between them. From germline, CDR1 is TSWWSYY and CDR2 QGS. The CDR3 loop spans 23 amino acids.

This clone was seen a few times. A read error is the likely source, as a far larger clone sits one nucleotide away. At the DNA level, this CDR3 is encoded by other sequences in the same sample as well. The chain carries TRDV2 and TRDJ1, with 7 bases lining up with TRDD3. The J gene, absent from TCRdb, was called here by matching the DNA to germline. CDR1 is GEAIGNYY, CDR2 EKD, per germline. CDR3 length: 18 residues. CDR3 sequence (DNA): TGTGCCTGCGACACTAAGGCCTGGGGGGGGCCCACAACCGATAAACTCATCTTT. Translated, it gives CACDTKAWGGPTTDKLIF.

This clone was observed a handful of times. This DNA's translation and the protein TCRdb lists, from a much larger clone, do not match at residue 8, likely due to a read error; the protein shown is translated from the DNA. The CDR3 DNA reads as TGTGCCTGTGACACTCTCAAGGCCGACGAGAGCTCCTGGGACACCCGACAGATGTTTTTC. Amino acid sequence: CACDTLKADESSWDTRQMFF. This chain connects TRDV2 to TRDJ3; D not resolved. No J segment appears in TCRdb, so it was assigned here by matching the sequence to germline. CDR1 GEAIGNYY and CDR2 EKD come from the germline V gene. The CDR3 length is 20 residues. The V and J ends lost 1 base and 0 bases respectively, with 18 bases between them.

There are many counts of this clone. This may be a read error: a much more frequent sequence differs by one nucleotide. The sample has other DNA sequences that encode this CDR3 too. This chain joins TRDV1 and TRDJ1; 11 bases line up with TRDD3. Assignment of the J gene here rests on matching the DNA to germline, because TCRdb gives none. The trim removed 2 bases at V and 6 bases at J, leaving 32 bases unmatched. CDR1 TSWWSYY and CDR2 QGS come from the germline V gene. The CDR3 is 24 residues long. The CDR3: CALGECPLLFSRSTLLGDKYKLIF. For the CDR3, the DNA is TGTGCTCTTGGGGAATGCCCCCTACTTTTCTCTAGGTCCACGTTACTGGGGGATAAATATAAACTCATCTTT.

This clone was seen a handful of times. The TCRdb protein comes from a much larger clone and disagrees with this DNA's translation at residue 7, likely due to a read error; the protein given here is derived from the DNA. This chain uses TRDV1 with TRDJ1; 8 bases agree with TRDD3. In the absence of a J gene in TCRdb, the DNA was matched to germline to assign it here. Germline V lookup: CDR1 TSWWSYY, CDR2 QGS. The trim removed 0 bases at V and 8 bases at J, leaving 11 bases unmatched. The CDR3 is 16 residues long. As DNA, the CDR3 is TGTGCTCTTGGGGAACTTTGGACCTGGGGGAGTACAAAACTCATCTTT. It codes for CALGELWTWGSTKLIF.

The table lists this clone with a few counts. This probably arose from a read error, given a far larger clone one base away. The sample contains more than one DNA sequence encoding this CDR3. The chain carries TRDV2 and TRDJ1; 10 nucleotides line up with TRDD3. The J gene, absent from TCRdb, was called here by matching the DNA to germline. Per germline, CDR1 GEAIGNYY and CDR2 EKD. The CDR3 contains 17 residues. J gave up 3 bases and V 0 bases, and 9 bases lay outside the gene matches. The CDR3 region is CACDTVGGYADPDKLIF. CDR3 coding DNA: TGTGCCTGTGACACCGTGGGGGGATACGCGGATCCCGATAAACTCATCTTT.

Worth noting for this clone: The amino acid sequence in TCRdb belongs to a much larger clone and departs from this DNA's translation at residue 13, likely a sequencing read error; the sequence shown is translated from the DNA. No J gene was assigned, while the V gene was called as TRDV1; TRDD3, the D gene given by the table, was not confirmed from the DNA. The CDR3 is made up of 14 amino acids. The germline V gene encodes CDR1 TSWWSYY and CDR2 QGS. The CDR3 DNA reads TGTGCTCTTGTCTGGGGGGCGCACACCGATAAACTCACCTTT. Residues: CALVWGAHTDKLTF.